Listed below are T cell receptor beta chains from one sample, sequenced in a study of blood T cell repertoires in COVID-19. Sequenced by immunoSEQ multiplex PCR; TCRdb stores in-frame clones only, minus some. The table records around 200,000 clones, 70% to 85% of them present only once. The sequencing input was peripheral blood. Receptor source: a woman aged 45-65 years with acute or convalescent COVID-19. The CDR3 runs from the conserved cysteine through the conserved F or W. D genes are given only for firm matches. Clone size, where shown, is once, few, many, or a class for clones that have expanded.

TRBV4-1,TRBJ2-7,TRBD1,few,CASSLTTGGRSSYEQYF,TGCGCCAGCAGCCTAACCACAGGGGGACGCTCCTCCTACGAGCAGTACTTC
TRBV5-3,TRBJ2-2,TRBD2,.,CARRPTSGSTGELFF,TGTGCCAGAAGGCCTACTAGCGGGAGCACCGGGGAGCTGTTTTTT
TRBV6-6,TRBJ2-2,TRBD2,.,CASSRLAGGPGELFF,TGTGCCAGCAGTAGACTAGCGGGAGGGCCCGGGGAGCTGTTTTTT
TRBV5-1,TRBJ2-1,TRBD2,.,CASSVGPSGNEQFF,TGCGCCAGCTCCGTCGGGCCTAGCGGCAATGAGCAGTTCTTC
TRBV5-4,TRBJ2-1,TRBD2,.,CASSLARSSGSSYNEQFF,TGTGCCAGCAGCTTGGCCCGCTCTAGCGGGAGCTCCTACAATGAGCAGTTCTTC
TRBV3-1/TRBV3-2,TRBJ2-3,.,.,CASSPPGRGTDTQYF,TGTGCCAGCAGCCCCCCCGGCCGGGGCACAGATACGCAGTATTTT
TRBV30,TRBJ1-3,.,.,CACQAFSGNTIYF,TGTGCCTGTCAGGCGTTCTCTGGAAACACCATATATTTT
TRBV10-3,TRBJ1-1,TRBD1,.,CAISEGGQGANTEAFF,TGTGCCATCAGTGAGGGGGGTCAGGGGGCGAACACTGAAGCTTTCTTT
TRBV19,TRBJ1-2,TRBD1,few,CASSFATGTYGYTF,TGTGCCAGTAGTTTCGCGACAGGGACCTATGGCTACACCTTC
TRBV5-8,TRBJ1-1,.,.,CATYAGEAFF,TGTGCCACCTACGCAGGTGAAGCTTTCTTT
TRBV15,TRBJ2-7,.,.,CATSPQGPSYEQYF,TGTGCCACCAGCCCCCAGGGCCCGTCCTACGAGCAGTACTTC
TRBV28,TRBJ2-1,TRBD2,few,CASSPWTSANNEQFF,TGTGCCAGCAGTCCGTGGACTAGCGCCAACAATGAGCAGTTCTTC
TRBV7-6,TRBJ2-7,TRBD1,.,CASSHILRGRDNEQYF,TGTGCCAGCAGCCACATATTGAGGGGGCGCGACAACGAGCAGTACTTC
TRBV19,TRBJ2-2,TRBD1,.,CASSPNSDRGRLGELFF,TGTGCCAGTAGTCCGAACTCAGACAGGGGGCGGCTTGGGGAGCTGTTTTTT
TRBV21-1,TRBJ1-1,.,.,CASSIRGGEAFF,TGTGCCAGCAGCATAAGGGGGGGTGAAGCTTTCTTT
TRBV28,TRBJ1-2,TRBD1,.,CASRGQGFYGYTF,TGTGCCAGCAGGGGACAGGGTTTCTATGGCTACACCTTC
TRBV19,TRBJ1-6,TRBD1,.,CASSIQQGPNSPLHF,TGTGCCAGTAGTATCCAACAGGGGCCAAATTCACCCCTCCACTTT
TRBV30,TRBJ1-2,.,.,CAWSLGGDSYGYTF,TGTGCCTGGAGCCTTGGGGGGGATAGCTATGGCTACACCTTC
TRBV30,TRBJ2-2,.,.,CAWRVTRATTGELFF,TGTGCCTGGAGGGTAACCAGGGCGACCACCGGGGAGCTGTTTTTT
TRBV7-9,TRBJ2-7,TRBD1,.,CASSPTGQGGYEQYF,TGTGCCAGCAGCCCAACGGGACAGGGGGGCTACGAGCAGTACTTC
TRBV5-8,TRBJ2-3,.,.,CASSLGGGYTDTQYF,TGTGCCAGCAGCTTGGGGGGGGGCTACACAGATACGCAGTATTTT